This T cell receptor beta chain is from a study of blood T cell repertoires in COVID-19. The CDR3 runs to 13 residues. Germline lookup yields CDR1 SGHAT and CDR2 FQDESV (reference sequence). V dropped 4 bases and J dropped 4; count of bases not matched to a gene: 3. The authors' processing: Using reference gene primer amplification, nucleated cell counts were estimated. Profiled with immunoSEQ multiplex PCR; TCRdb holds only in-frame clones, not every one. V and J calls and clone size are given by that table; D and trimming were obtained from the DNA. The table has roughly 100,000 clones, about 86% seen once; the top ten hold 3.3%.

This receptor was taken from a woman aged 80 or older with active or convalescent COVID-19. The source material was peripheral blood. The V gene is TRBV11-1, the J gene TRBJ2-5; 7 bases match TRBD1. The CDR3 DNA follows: TGTGCCAGCAGCTCCCACAGGGGAGAGACCCAGTACTTC. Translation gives CASSSHRGETQYF.